These 27 T cell receptor beta chains share one sample of origin, sequenced in a study of CD8+ T cells in alopecia areata. Extracted RNA was reverse transcribed into cDNA, the sequencing template. Here immunoSEQ multiplex PCR was the method, and the copy in TCRdb shows in-frame clones only, minus some. Of 150,000 to 200,000 clones in the sample, about 66% are singletons; the top ten hold approximately 10%. The source material was CD8+ T cells sorted from blood, sampled at week 0. These receptors came from a human donor with alopecia areata.

V and J are TRBV6-6 and TRBJ2-5; tentatively, D is TRBD1 (6 bases). V was clipped by 4 bases and J by 5 bases, with 17 bases between them. The CDR3 is 15 amino acids. CDR1 and CDR2 from the germline V gene are MNHNY and SVGAGI (reference sequence). CDR3 bases: TGTGCCAGCAGTTCAATCTCGGACAGAGGGGAGACCCAGTACTTC. It specifies CASSSISDRGETQYF.

V gene TRBV6-5 combines with J gene TRBJ2-2; no clear D. Trimming pared 0 bases from V and 8 bases from J, leaving 7 bases between. Germline V CDR1 and CDR2: MNHEY, SVGAGI. The CDR3 runs 13 residues. The CDR3 nucleotides are TGTGCCAGCAGTTACTCTAGGCGTGGGGAGCTGTTTTTT. Residues: CASSYSRRGELFF.

This sequence joins TRBV29-1 and TRBJ1-4, with 8 bases identical to TRBD1. This CDR3 spans 15 amino acids. V lost 4 bases, J lost 3 bases, and 7 bases stayed unmatched. The germline V gene has CDR1 SQVTM and CDR2 ANQGSEA. The chain's CDR3 is CSVVFRDRPNEKLFF. The DNA for the CDR3 is TGCAGCGTTGTGTTCCGGGACAGGCCTAATGAAAAACTGTTTTTT.

The J gene is TRBJ1-1, the V gene TRBV29-1; D remains ambiguous. Between the trimmed V and J ends, which lost 6 bases and 7 bases, there was a span of 9 bases. Germline CDR1 is SQVTM and CDR2 is ANQGSEA. CDR3 length: 10 amino acids. CDR3 sequence: CSVTHGEAFF. CDR3 in DNA: TGCAGCGTCACGCACGGTGAAGCTTTCTTT.

The rearrangement links TRBV4-1 to TRBJ2-5; 10 positions agree with TRBD2. This CDR3 region has 15 residues. V was clipped by 3 bases and J by 5 bases; unmatched bases: 6. From germline, CDR1 is MGHRA and CDR2 YSYEKL. The DNA for the CDR3 is TGCGCCAGCAGCCATATTAGCGGGGGGCCCGAGACCCAGTACTTC. Protein sequence: CASSHISGGPETQYF.

About this clone: The same CDR3 can be traced to other DNA sequences in this sample. V usage is TRBV30 and J usage is TRBJ2-1; D is unresolved. The germline CDR1 and CDR2 sequences are GTSNPN and SVGIG (reference sequence). V was shortened by 2 bases and J by 7 bases, with 6 bases between the two germline ends. The CDR3 has 11 residues. This CDR3 is CAWSLGNEQFF. Written as DNA, the CDR3 is TGTGCCTGGAGTCTGGGAAATGAGCAGTTCTTC. The full variable domain, completed using reference TRBV30 and TRBJ2-1, is SQTIHQWPATLVQPVGSPLSLECTVEGTSNPNLYWYRQAAGRGLQLLFYSVGIGQISSEVPQNLSASRPQDRQFILSSKKLLLSDSGFYLCAWSLGNEQFFGPGTRLTVL.

The V gene is TRBV7-9, the J gene TRBJ2-7; TRBD2 matches 8 bases. Germline CDR1 is SEHNR and CDR2 is FQNEAQ (reference sequence). The CDR3 has 14 amino acids. Trimming removed 4 bases from V and 4 bases from J; junction bases left unmatched: 6. This CDR3 is CASSSGTRRYEQYF. CDR3 in DNA: TGTGCCAGCAGCTCCGGGACTAGGAGATACGAGCAGTACTTC.

This chain links TRBV29-1 with TRBJ1-2; D unclear. Germline-derived CDR1 and CDR2 are SQVTM and ANQGSEA. Between the trimmed V and J ends, which lost 3 bases and 6 bases, there was a span of 11 bases. The CDR3 length is 12 residues. CDR3 bases: TGCAGCGTTGATGGTGGACGGGATGGCTACACCTTC. Its translation: CSVDGGRDGYTF.

The chain employs TRBV29-1 and TRBJ2-3; perhaps TRBD2 as D (6 bases). V was clipped by 8 bases and J by 6 bases, with 12 bases between them. CDR1 is SQVTM and CDR2 is ANQGSEA in the germline V gene. The CDR3 loop spans 11 amino acids. This chain's CDR3 is CSPVREDTQYF. CDR3 DNA sequence: TGCAGCCCTGTACGGGAGGATACGCAGTATTTT.

This chain connects TRBV27 to TRBJ1-5; D ambiguous. V lost 2 bases to trimming and J lost 0 bases, with 8 bases between them. The CDR3 is made up of 15 amino acids. Per germline, CDR1 MNHEY and CDR2 SMNVEV (reference sequence). This chain's CDR3 is CASSLTTYSNQPQHF. The CDR3 DNA follows: TGTGCCAGCAGTTTAACCACCTATAGCAATCAGCCCCAGCATTTT.

This clone showed up just a few times. This chain joins TRBV30 and TRBJ2-5; TRBD1 or TRBD2 may be the D gene (5 bases each). The germline CDR1 and CDR2 sequences are GTSNPN and SVGIG (reference sequence). The V gene lost 3 bases and the J gene lost 2 bases, with 10 bases spanning the gap. CDR3 length: 13 amino acids. The CDR3 here is CAWRVGPQETQYF. The CDR3 bases are TGTGCCTGGAGGGTGGGACCGCAAGAGACCCAGTACTTC.

This clone was counted only a few times. V and J are TRBV7-2 and TRBJ2-1, with 10 bases matching TRBD2. The CDR3 has 15 residues. Per germline, CDR1 SGHTA and CDR2 FQGNSA. J gave up 3 bases and V 3 bases, and 2 bases lay outside the gene matches. The DNA of the CDR3 is TGTGCCAGCAGCTTCCAGCGGGGGGGCTACAATGAGCAGTTCTTC. This sequence encodes CASSFQRGGYNEQFF.

V usage is TRBV29-1 and J usage is TRBJ2-7; possible D gene TRBD1, 6 bases. Trimming shortened V by 6 bases and J by 6 bases, and 15 bases separated the two germline ends. CDR3 length: 12 residues. From germline, CDR1 is SQVTM and CDR2 ANQGSEA. The CDR3 here is CSVRTGRSEQYF. The CDR3 DNA reads TGCAGCGTACGTACAGGGCGGAGCGAGCAGTACTTC.

The CDR3 DNA reads as TGTGCCAGCAGTTCTAAAGGACAAGGTGGCTACACCTTC. Translation: CASSSKGQGGYTF. The V call is TRBV27, the J call TRBJ1-2, with a weak D call TRBD1 (5 bases). This CDR3 has 13 residues. Deletions cut 4 bases from V and 7 bases from J, with 13 bases between. CDR1 is MNHEY and CDR2 is SMNVEV in the germline V gene (reference sequence).

To note about this clone: The same CDR3 arises from other DNA sequences in this sample as well. The chain uses TRBV5-6 and TRBJ2-7; 8 bases align to TRBD1. The CDR3 spans 14 residues. The ends lost 2 bases at V and 0 bases at J; junction bases unmatched: 1. Germline V gives CDR1 SGHDT, CDR2 YYEEEE. CDR3 sequence: CASSFGTGSYEQYF. The CDR3 nucleotides are TGTGCCAGCAGCTTCGGGACAGGCTCCTACGAGCAGTACTTC.

This clone was picked up a small number of times. J is TRBJ1-1 and V is TRBV5-1; possible D gene TRBD1, 5 bases. Between the trimmed V and J ends, which lost 2 bases and 8 bases, there was a span of 10 bases. Germline V CDR1 and CDR2: SGHRS, YFSETQ. The CDR3 is made up of 12 amino acids. The CDR3 DNA follows: TGCGCCAGCAGCTTTTCCGGGGACGAAGCTTTCTTT. As protein: CASSFSGDEAFF. Combining the CDR3 with reference TRBV5-1 and TRBJ1-1 gives the whole variable domain KAGVTQTPRYLIKTRGQQVTLSCSPISGHRSVSWYQQTPGQGLQFLFEYFSETQRNKGNFPGRFSGRQFSNSRSEMNVSTLELGDSALYLCASSFSGDEAFFGQGTRLTVV.

This clone came up once. In DNA form, the CDR3 reads TGCAGCGTTAGGGACACCCTAAACACTGAAGCTTTCTTT. Translating it yields CSVRDTLNTEAFF. This chain joins TRBV29-1 and TRBJ1-1; TRBD1 might be the D (6 bases). CDR1 and CDR2 (germline): SQVTM, ANQGSEA. The CDR3 is 13 amino acids. V gave up 5 bases and J gave up 2 bases, with 12 bases separating them.

This chain joins TRBV6-1 and TRBJ1-2; 11 nucleotides agree with TRBD1. The CDR3 consists of 16 residues. Germline CDR1 reads MNHNS; CDR2 reads SASEGT. With V trimmed by 4 bases and J by 6 bases, 10 bases remained unmatched. This CDR3 reads CASSGQGDRGINGYTF. The CDR3 DNA follows: TGTGCCAGCAGTGGACAAGGGGACAGGGGGATCAATGGCTACACCTTC.

V usage is TRBV10-2 and J usage is TRBJ2-5, with D perhaps matching TRBD1 or TRBD2 (6 bases each). The CDR3 extends over 14 amino acids. Trimming shortened V by 2 bases and J by 5 bases, and 12 bases separated the two germline ends. CDR1 WSHSY and CDR2 SAAADI come from the germline V gene. The CDR3 loop is CASSETGGRETQYF. The DNA of the CDR3 is TGCGCCAGCAGTGAGACCGGGGGCAGGGAGACCCAGTACTTC.

About this clone itself: At one of its ends the junction is not consistent with the germline gene, which may arise from a read error. The chain couples TRBV29-1 to TRBJ2-7; possibly TRBD1 for D (6 bases). Germline values: CDR1 SQVTM, CDR2 ANQGSEA. This CDR3 is 13 amino acids long. The CDR3 spells CSVEAGESYEQYF. CDR3 nucleotide sequence: TGCAGCGTCGAAGCAGGGGAGTCCTACGAGCAGTACTTC.

CDR3 DNA sequence: TGTGCCAGCAGTTACTTACAGGGGTCAGAAGCTTTCTTT. Amino acid sequence: CASSYLQGSEAFF. The gene calls are TRBV6-5 and TRBJ1-1; 7 nucleotides align to TRBD1. This CDR3 spans 13 amino acids. V lost 1 base, J lost 8 bases, and 4 bases stayed unmatched. The V gene's germline CDR1 is MNHEY and CDR2 SVGAGI.

This chain joins TRBV7-9 and TRBJ2-7; D might be TRBD2 (7 bases). The germline V and J ends were trimmed by 4 bases and 3 bases, with 13 bases remaining between them. The CDR3 covers 14 residues. Germline-derived CDR1 and CDR2 are SEHNR and FQNEAQ (reference sequence). The CDR3, as DNA: TGTGCCAGCAGCTCCGGGGGGCGGAACTACGAGCAGTACTTC. Residues: CASSSGGRNYEQYF.

This clone has only a few counts. CDR3 protein: CSVQGNEQFF. The CDR3 DNA follows: TGCAGCGTTCAAGGGAATGAGCAGTTCTTC. The chain uses TRBV29-1 and TRBJ2-1, with D unresolved. CDR3 length: 10 residues. Trimming pared 5 bases from V and 7 bases from J, leaving 6 bases between. Looked up from germline, CDR1 is SQVTM and CDR2 is ANQGSEA.

This chain connects TRBV12-5 to TRBJ2-3; TRBD2 matches 10 bases. Germline CDR1 is LGHNT and CDR2 is FRNRAP. The CDR3 is 17 amino acids. V was pared by 2 bases and J by 5 bases, with 10 bases of the junction left unmatched. CDR3 in DNA: TGTGCTAGTGGTTTGCCCCTTAGCGGGGGGTATAAAGATACGCAGTATTTT. Amino acid sequence: CASGLPLSGGYKDTQYF.

The rearrangement joins TRBV29-1 to TRBJ1-4, with a weak D call TRBD1 (5 bases). The length of the CDR3 is 15 residues. CDR1 and CDR2 (germline): SQVTM, ANQGSEA. Between the trimmed V and J ends, which lost 7 bases and 0 bases, there was a span of 15 bases. The CDR3 protein is CSADTGTATNEKLFF. CDR3 bases: TGCAGCGCCGACACGGGGACTGCAACTAATGAAAAACTGTTTTTT. The full variable domain, rest sourced from reference TRBV29-1 and TRBJ1-4, is SAVISQKPSRDICQRGTSLTIQCQVDSQVTMMFWYRQQPGQSLTLIATANQGSEATYESGFVIDKFPISRPNLTFSTLTVSNMSPEDSSIYLCSADTGTATNEKLFFGSGTQLSVL.

This chain uses TRBV7-9 with TRBJ2-3; D not resolved. Trimming took off 6 bases at V and 0 bases at J, with 10 bases between the two ends. This CDR3 comprises 14 residues. CDR1 SEHNR and CDR2 FQNEAQ come from the germline V gene (reference sequence). The DNA for the CDR3 is TGTGCCAGCAGATCGACATCTAGCACAGATACGCAGTATTTT. It specifies CASRSTSSTDTQYF.

This clone was seen just once. As DNA, the CDR3 is TGCGCCAGCAGCCAAGCCTGGCGTGCCAACGAGCAGTACTTC. Its protein is CASSQAWRANEQYF. This chain joins TRBV4-1 and TRBJ2-7; D uncertain. This CDR3 has 14 amino acids. The V and J ends lost 1 base and 5 bases respectively, with 12 bases between them. Looked up from germline, CDR1 is MGHRA and CDR2 is YSYEKL.